This record looks at one TCR beta chain sequence and its context. Its specificity is unknown. The same CDR3 is also encoded by other DNA sequences in this sample. The sample belongs to a study of shared clonotypes between healthy human individuals. Study conclusions and caveats: What naive subsets generally showed was a larger estimated richness than memory subsets showed.

Trimming took 5 bases from V and 4 from J, leaving 8 bases between them. The CDR3 length is 13 residues. Germline V gene sequence: CDR1 SGHNT, CDR2 YENEEA. Produced via immunoSEQ multiplex PCR; TCRdb's table is partial and in-frame only. The sample records 1.4 million to 1.5 million clones, around 97% being singletons. The gene calls are TRBV11-3 and TRBJ2-2; TRBD1 or TRBD2 may be the D gene (5 bases each). The sequenced sample was naive CD4+ T cells sorted from blood. As for subset: CD45RA+ positively selected. This sequence was found in a man aged 30 to 39 in good health. The CDR3 region has the DNA TGTGCCAGCAGCCTTGGGGGCACCGGGGAGCTGTTTTTT. This codes for CASSLGGTGELFF.